The rows below give T cell receptor beta chains drawn from one sample of a study of CD8 T cells in Susac syndrome. TCRdb reanalysed the immunoSEQ multiplex PCR reads using MiXCR and keeps one entry per CDR3 protein. The sample lists around 200,000 distinct CDR3 sequences, nearly 97% occurring once. The sample comprised CD4+ T cells from PBMCs. The receptors here all came from a human donor with multiple sclerosis. Both conserved end residues are part of each CDR3. A D gene is named only where the DNA matches it firmly. The listing skips clone size in some rows; elsewhere it reads once, few, many or a size class.

D,J,V,size,CDR3,DNA
-,TRBJ2-5,TRBV30,-,CAWSVDRTQYF,TGTGCCTGGAGTGTAGACCGGACCCAGTACTTC
-,TRBJ2-2,TRBV3-1,-,CASAPTGTTNTGELFF,TGTGCCAGCGCACCAACCGGGACAACGAACACCGGGGAGCTGTTTTTT
TRBD2,TRBJ2-1,TRBV12-3/TRBV12-4,-,CASSFALAGGPGNEQFF,TGTGCCAGCAGTTTTGCACTAGCGGGGGGCCCCGGCAATGAGCAGTTCTTC
-,TRBJ1-4,TRBV30,-,CAWSVGAASNEKLFF,TGTGCCTGGAGTGTAGGGGCAGCCTCTAATGAAAAACTGTTTTTT
-,TRBJ2-3,TRBV14,-,CASSQDPRDTQYF,TGTGCCAGCAGCCAAGATCCCAGAGATACGCAGTATTTT
-,TRBJ1-2,TRBV29-1,-,CSVGGGRGNYGYTF,TGCAGCGTTGGGGGAGGGAGGGGCAACTATGGCTACACCTTC
TRBD2,TRBJ2-2,TRBV29-1,-,CSVPGTSGGNTGELFF,TGCAGCGTTCCCGGGACTAGCGGGGGGAACACCGGGGAGCTGTTTTTT
-,TRBJ1-1,TRBV7-8,once,CASISGGPMNTEAFF,TGTGCCAGCATCTCGGGGGGACCCATGAACACTGAAGCTTTCTTT
TRBD1,TRBJ2-7,TRBV6-2/TRBV6-3,-,CASRSRDRVYEQYF,TGTGCCAGCAGATCTCGGGACAGGGTCTACGAGCAGTACTTC
-,TRBJ2-7,TRBV11-3,-,CASSPETGYYEQYF,TGTGCCAGCAGCCCCGAGACAGGTTACTACGAGCAGTACTTC
-,TRBJ1-1,TRBV29-1,once,CSVVGRVGGTEAFF,TGCAGCGTTGTAGGGAGGGTGGGAGGCACTGAAGCTTTCTTT
TRBD1,TRBJ2-2,TRBV7-2,-,CATSKETGVTGELFF,TGTGCCACAAGTAAAGAGACAGGGGTTACCGGGGAGCTGTTTTTT
-,TRBJ2-1,TRBV6-2/TRBV6-3,-,CASRNSGEQFF,TGTGCCAGCCGTAATAGCGGCGAGCAGTTCTTC
-,TRBJ2-5,TRBV15,-,CATSRRAGAQETQYF,TGTGCCACCAGCAGACGCGCTGGAGCCCAAGAGACCCAGTACTTC
TRBD1,TRBJ1-1,TRBV15,-,CATSRRDRVGGNTEAFF,TGTGCCACCAGCAGAAGGGACAGGGTCGGCGGAAACACTGAAGCTTTCTTT
TRBD1,TRBJ1-1,TRBV27,-,CASRPTGSTEAFF,TGTGCCAGCAGGCCGACAGGGAGCACTGAAGCTTTCTTT
TRBD1,TRBJ2-1,TRBV29-1,-,CSLYGQGGYNEQFF,TGCAGCCTTTACGGACAGGGGGGGTACAATGAGCAGTTCTTC
TRBD1,TRBJ1-1,TRBV11-2,-,CASTYYRGPEAFF,TGTGCCAGCACCTATTACAGGGGCCCTGAAGCTTTCTTT
-,TRBJ1-1,TRBV3-1,-,CASSQAQDREAFF,TGTGCCAGCAGCCAAGCTCAGGACCGGGAAGCTTTCTTT
-,TRBJ2-1,TRBV7-3,-,CASSPLGGRYNEQFF,TGTGCCAGCAGCCCCCTGGGGGGTCGGTACAATGAGCAGTTCTTC
-,TRBJ2-5,TRBV20-1,-,CSARGLHKTQYF,TGCAGTGCTAGGGGACTGCATAAGACCCAGTACTTC
-,TRBJ1-2,TRBV30,-,CAWSGVRSAANYGYTF,TGTGCCTGGAGTGGAGTCAGGTCTGCCGCTAACTATGGCTACACCTTC
TRBD1,TRBJ1-2,TRBV30,-,CAWSVPGTGVGYTF,TGTGCCTGGAGTGTACCCGGGACAGGGGTTGGCTACACCTTC
-,TRBJ2-4,TRBV28,-,CASTTHPAGIQYF,TGTGCCAGCACTACGCACCCGGCGGGCATTCAGTACTTC
-,TRBJ2-2,TRBV3-1,-,CASSLQGYTGELFF,TGTGCCAGCAGCCTACAGGGTTACACCGGGGAGCTGTTTTTT
-,TRBJ1-6,TRBV12-3/TRBV12-4,-,CASSLGAGRNSPLHF,TGTGCCAGCAGTTTAGGCGCGGGCCGTAATTCACCCCTCCACTTT
-,TRBJ1-6,TRBV20-1,-,CSARADVDSPLHF,TGCAGTGCTAGGGCGGATGTGGATTCACCCCTCCACTTT
TRBD2,TRBJ2-3,TRBV4-3,-,CASSLEAGGTDTQYF,TGCGCCAGCAGCCTAGAAGCGGGGGGGACAGATACGCAGTATTTT
TRBD2,TRBJ2-1,TRBV7-2,-,CASSLGLAVAGEQFF,TGTGCCAGCAGCTTAGGACTAGCGGTGGCGGGTGAGCAGTTCTTC
-,TRBJ2-5,TRBV9,-,CASSVGTRDSAYF,TGTGCCAGCAGCGTGGGGACTCGGGACAGCGCTTACTTC
-,TRBJ1-6,TRBV20-1,-,CSASWTVDSPLHF,TGCAGTGCTAGTTGGACGGTCGATTCACCCCTCCACTTT
-,TRBJ2-3,TRBV20-1,-,CSARDRGGPADTQYF,TGCAGTGCTAGAGATCGAGGCGGACCAGCAGATACGCAGTATTTT
TRBD2,TRBJ2-3,TRBV20-1,-,CSARRGGALDTQYF,TGCAGTGCTAGACGCGGGGGGGCCTTGGATACGCAGTATTTT
TRBD1,TRBJ1-2,TRBV5-4,-,CASSPRTGQGYTF,TGTGCCAGCAGCCCACGGACAGGGCAGGGCTACACCTTC
-,TRBJ1-1,TRBV7-9,few,CASSLAWNTEAFF,TGTGCCAGCAGCTTAGCGTGGAACACTGAAGCTTTCTTT
-,TRBJ2-1,TRBV6-1,-,CASSDGPGTAGWGNEQFF,TGTGCCAGCAGCGATGGGCCCGGGACCGCAGGATGGGGAAATGAGCAGTTCTTC
-,TRBJ2-1,TRBV4-3,-,CASSQDPTSNEQFF,TGCGCCAGCAGCCAAGATCCGACTAGCAATGAGCAGTTCTTC
-,TRBJ1-5,TRBV19,-,CASSPTADNQPQHF,TGTGCCAGTAGTCCGACTGCAGACAATCAGCCCCAGCATTTT
-,TRBJ1-2,TRBV6-5,-,CASSYAGSGLYGYTF,TGTGCCAGCAGTTACGCAGGATCGGGGCTCTATGGCTACACCTTC
-,TRBJ1-1,TRBV7-9,-,CASSPSGRNTEAFF,TGTGCCAGCAGCCCCTCCGGACGGAACACTGAAGCTTTCTTT
-,TRBJ2-3,TRBV19,-,CASSIAIADTQYF,TGTGCCAGTAGTATAGCTATCGCAGATACGCAGTATTTT
-,TRBJ1-1,TRBV23-1,-,CASSHESKSPNTEAFF,TGCGCCAGCAGTCACGAATCCAAGTCCCCGAACACTGAAGCTTTCTTT
TRBD1,TRBJ1-2,TRBV3-1,-,CASSQAYDRGFLDGYTF,TGTGCCAGCAGCCAAGCGTATGACAGGGGGTTTCTCGATGGCTACACCTTC
-,TRBJ1-5,TRBV30,-,CAWSVAGRWPQHF,TGTGCCTGGAGTGTAGCGGGGCGGTGGCCCCAGCATTTT
TRBD2,TRBJ2-3,TRBV29-1,once,CSVGLAGGRAKQYF,TGCAGCGTCGGACTAGCGGGGGGGCGAGCAAAGCAGTATTTT
TRBD1,TRBJ1-4,TRBV27,-,CASSWTGTDEKLFF,TGTGCCAGCAGCTGGACAGGGACCGATGAAAAACTGTTTTTT
-,TRBJ2-1,TRBV7-2,-,CASTEYNEQFF,TGTGCCAGCACTGAATACAATGAGCAGTTCTTC
-,TRBJ2-1,TRBV29-1,-,CSVGYREQFF,TGCAGCGTTGGGTACAGAGAGCAGTTCTTC
-,TRBJ2-7,TRBV20-1,-,CSARYPDEQYF,TGCAGTGCTAGATACCCTGACGAGCAGTACTTC
-,TRBJ2-3,TRBV10-3,-,CAISDWRLASTDTQYF,TGTGCCATCAGTGATTGGCGCCTAGCGAGCACAGATACGCAGTATTTT
-,TRBJ1-4,TRBV3-1,-,CASSAGWEEKLFF,TGTGCCAGCAGCGCCGGGTGGGAAGAAAAACTGTTTTTT
-,TRBJ1-2,TRBV2,-,CASNGGPHGYGYTF,TGTGCCAGCAATGGGGGCCCGCACGGCTATGGCTACACCTTC
TRBD1,TRBJ2-5,TRBV18,once,CASSPMDRSQETQYF,TGTGCCAGCTCACCGATGGACAGGTCACAAGAGACCCAGTACTTC
-,TRBJ1-4,TRBV19,once,CASSSQVLSNEKLFF,TGTGCCAGTAGTTCGCAGGTACTAAGTAATGAAAAACTGTTTTTT
-,TRBJ2-2,TRBV11-3,-,CASLLKGGNTGELFF,TGTGCCAGCTTACTTAAAGGGGGGAACACCGGGGAGCTGTTTTTT
TRBD2,TRBJ2-5,TRBV5-1,-,CASSSGNSGGSSQETQYF,TGCGCCAGCAGCTCGGGAAATAGCGGGGGTTCATCACAAGAGACCCAGTACTTC
-,TRBJ2-3,TRBV4-3,-,CASSQRHGDTQYF,TGCGCCAGCAGCCAAAGACATGGGGATACGCAGTATTTT